One and the same sample provided the 32 T cell receptor beta chains below, sequenced in a study of blood T cell repertoires in COVID-19. Produced via immunoSEQ multiplex PCR; TCRdb's table is partial and in-frame only. The sample consists of fewer than 45,000 clones, approximately 78% of them appearing once. The sample taken for sequencing was peripheral blood. These receptors all stem from a man aged 60 to 69 with acute or convalescent COVID-19.

The V and J genes are TRBV7-8 and TRBJ2-7; 8 positions match TRBD2. The V gene end was trimmed by 2 bases and the J gene end by 0 bases; junction bases not matched to a gene: 12. Germline CDR1 is SGHVS and CDR2 is FQNEAQ. This CDR3 region has 18 residues. CDR3 nucleotides: TGTGCCAGCAGCTTACGGATTAAGACTAGCGATCGCTCCTACGAGCAGTACTTC. Translating gives CASSLRIKTSDRSYEQYF.

This chain connects TRBV6-2 or TRBV6-3 to TRBJ2-2; TRBD2 aligns across 12 bases. The CDR3 runs 15 residues. Germline V lookup: CDR1 MNHEY, CDR2 SVGEGT. Germline trimming cut 6 bases from V and 6 bases from J; bases unmatched to any gene: 5. The CDR3 DNA sequence: TGTGCCAGCAGCCCCGGACTAGCGGGACCCGGGGAGCTGTTTTTT. It encodes CASSPGLAGPGELFF.

This clone came up a few times. V usage is TRBV19 and J usage is TRBJ1-6; TRBD1 matches 8 bases. Germline CDR1 is LNHDA and CDR2 is SQIVND (reference sequence). The J segment lost 7 bases and the V segment lost 5 bases, leaving 1 base of the junction unmatched. The CDR3 runs to 13 residues. Here the CDR3 reads CASSGQGNSPLHF. The CDR3 nucleotides read TGTGCCAGTAGTGGACAGGGAAATTCACCCCTCCACTTT.

This rearrangement joins TRBV27 to TRBJ2-7; 8 nucleotides line up with TRBD2. The CDR3 consists of 15 residues. With V trimmed by 5 bases and J by 4 bases, 10 bases remained unmatched. Germline loops: CDR1 MNHEY, CDR2 SMNVEV (reference sequence). Written as DNA, the CDR3 is TGTGCCAGCAGTGAGGGGCCGGGACTAGATTACGAGCAGTACTTC. Protein sequence: CASSEGPGLDYEQYF.

V is TRBV18 and J is TRBJ1-4, with TRBD1 as a possible D gene (5 bases). Per the germline V gene, CDR1 is KGHSH and CDR2 is LQKENI. Deletions cut 2 bases from V and 8 bases from J, with 15 bases between. The CDR3 is 15 residues long. CDR3 DNA sequence: TGTGCCAGCTCACCAATGATGCAGGGAGGAGAAAAACTGTTTTTT. It encodes CASSPMMQGGEKLFF.

The genes are TRBV24-1 and TRBJ2-1; 9 nucleotides line up with TRBD2. Germline V lookup: CDR1 KGHDR, CDR2 SFDVKD. The V gene end was trimmed by 7 bases and the J gene end by 3 bases; junction bases not matched to a gene: 3. The CDR3 length is 14 residues. The CDR3 here is CATRASGNYNEQFF. CDR3 nucleotide sequence: TGTGCCACCAGAGCTAGCGGGAACTACAATGAGCAGTTCTTC.

The chain uses TRBV9 and TRBJ2-2, with D possibly being TRBD2 (6 bases). Germline V gives CDR1 SGDLS, CDR2 YYNGEE. Trimming shortened V by 0 bases and J by 6 bases, and 9 bases separated the two germline ends. The CDR3 totals 14 residues. This CDR3 is CASSVVGGSGELFF. CDR3 DNA sequence: TGTGCCAGCAGCGTAGTGGGGGGATCCGGGGAGCTGTTTTTT.

The CDR3 region is CASSLGARLSNQPQHF. CDR3 nucleotides: TGTGCCAGCAGCTTGGGGGCCCGCCTCAGCAATCAGCCCCAGCATTTT. The chain combines TRBV5-6 with TRBJ1-5; D gene ambiguous. Germline loops: CDR1 SGHDT, CDR2 YYEEEE. With 0 bases removed from V and 1 base from J, the gap between germline ends came to 11 bases. This CDR3 has 16 residues.

This chain joins TRBV19 and TRBJ2-6, with 10 bases identical to TRBD1. CDR1 and CDR2 from the germline V gene are LNHDA and SQIVND (reference sequence). The CDR3 consists of 16 residues. V was pared by 3 bases and J by 2 bases, with 1 base of the junction left unmatched. CDR3 bases: TGTGCCAGTAGTATGACAGGGGGCGCTGGGGCCAACGTCCTGACTTTC. Its protein product is CASSMTGGAGANVLTF.

The gene calls are TRBV5-3 and TRBJ2-6, with 7 bases aligning to TRBD2. TRBV5-3 qualifies as an ORF whose function is uncertain. V was clipped by 8 bases and J by 2 bases; unmatched bases: 7. CDR3 length: 15 amino acids. CDR3 loop: CARQRETTGANVLTF. The CDR3 DNA reads TGTGCCAGGCAGCGGGAAACTACTGGGGCCAACGTCCTGACTTTC.

The gene calls are TRBV28 and TRBJ2-7, with 9 bases aligning to TRBD1. V shed 6 bases and J 5 bases; nucleotides not matched to a gene: 14. The germline gives CDR1 MDHEN, CDR2 SYDVKM. The CDR3 length is 16 residues. In DNA form, the CDR3 reads TGTGCCAGCAGCCCCAGGACGGGACAGGGTGTCCACGAGCAGTACTTC. Translation: CASSPRTGQGVHEQYF.

The V gene is TRBV5-4, the J gene TRBJ1-1; TRBD1 matches 7 bases. The CDR3 is 14 amino acids. Germline lookup yields CDR1 SGHNT and CDR2 YYREEE (reference sequence). V shed 0 bases, J shed 7 bases, and the junction held 6 bases outside the gene matches. CDR3 DNA: TGTGCCAGCAGCTTGGAAAGGGACAGCCTTGAAGCTTTCTTT. Translation: CASSLERDSLEAFF.

The CDR3 loop reads CASSFYPGQGRNSPLHF. CDR3 DNA sequence: TGTGCCAGCAGTTTCTACCCAGGACAGGGTCGGAATTCACCCCTCCACTTT. The V and J genes are TRBV27 and TRBJ1-6, with 8 bases matching TRBD1. The V segment lost 3 bases and the J segment 7 bases; nucleotides outside the gene matches: 11. There are 17 residues in the CDR3. Germline CDR1 and CDR2: MNHEY and SMNVEV (reference sequence).

This chain uses TRBV5-1 with TRBJ2-3; 7 bases map to TRBD2. V trimming: 4 bases; J trimming: 5 bases; junction bases outside the gene matches: 7. This CDR3 spans 14 amino acids. Per the germline V gene, CDR1 is SGHRS and CDR2 is YFSETQ. The CDR3 here is CASSLGTMGDTQYF. The CDR3 coding sequence is TGCGCCAGCAGCCTCGGGACTATGGGAGATACGCAGTATTTT.

This chain links TRBV12-3 or TRBV12-4 with TRBJ1-1, with D unclear. CDR3 length equals 13 residues. V was trimmed by 5 bases and J by 4 bases, leaving 11 bases between them. The CDR3 nucleotides read TGTGCCAGCAGTCGAGGGTATGGCACTGAAGCTTTCTTT. Protein: CASSRGYGTEAFF.

The genes are TRBV4-2 and TRBJ2-1; 10 bases are a match to TRBD1. The CDR3 consists of 15 residues. Trimming removed 0 bases from V and 5 bases from J; junction bases left unmatched: 1. Germline V lookup: CDR1 LGHNA, CDR2 YNFKEQ. CDR3 sequence reads: CASSQDGTGDNEQFF. The CDR3 nucleotides read TGTGCCAGCAGCCAAGATGGGACAGGGGACAATGAGCAGTTCTTC.

The sample holds one count of this clone. In nucleotides, the CDR3 is TGTGCCAGCAGCCACGGACAGCCGTACTCCTACGAGCAGTACTTC. It codes for CASSHGQPYSYEQYF. This chain links TRBV3-1 (or the pseudogene TRBV3-2) with TRBJ2-7; tentative D call: TRBD1 (6 bases). CDR1 and CDR2 from the germline V gene are LGHDT and YNNKEL (reference sequence). The CDR3 runs to 15 residues. V lost 3 bases and J 0 bases, leaving 12 bases between the germline ends.

The chain recombines TRBV10-1 with TRBJ2-7; D gene ambiguous. This CDR3 spans 13 amino acids. Germline V lookup: CDR1 WNHNN, CDR2 SYGVQD (reference sequence). Deletions cut 5 bases from V and 7 bases from J, with 15 bases between. CDR3 in amino acids: CASSPTYDEEQYF. In DNA form, the CDR3 reads TGCGCCAGCAGTCCAACTTACGATGAAGAGCAGTACTTC.

This clone rates as medium-sized (0.01 to 0.1%). This sequence joins TRBV5-4 and TRBJ1-1; 11 nucleotides align to TRBD1. Germline-derived CDR1 and CDR2 are SGHNT and YYREEE (reference sequence). V trimming: 0 bases; J trimming: 6 bases; junction bases outside the gene matches: 4. This CDR3 has 15 residues. The CDR3 loop is CASSLDGTGGAEAFF. In DNA form, the CDR3 reads TGTGCCAGCAGCTTGGACGGGACAGGGGGGGCTGAAGCTTTCTTT. The full variable domain, with the rest looked up from reference TRBV5-4 and TRBJ1-1, is ETGVTQSPTHLIKTRGQQVTLRCSSQSGHNTVSWYQQALGQGPQFIFQYYREEENGRGNFPPRFSGLQFPNYSSELNVNALELDDSALYLCASSLDGTGGAEAFFGQGTRLTVV.

V gene TRBV28 combines with J gene TRBJ2-5, with D possibly matching TRBD1 (5 bases). Germline V gene data show CDR1 as MDHEN and CDR2 as SYDVKM. This CDR3 has 15 amino acids. Trimming pared 5 bases from V and 5 bases from J, leaving 18 bases between. The CDR3 is CASSLPGHRLETQYF. CDR3 coding DNA: TGTGCCAGCAGTCTCCCAGGGCATCGACTCGAGACCCAGTACTTC. Full variable domain (missing parts from reference TRBV28 and TRBJ2-5): DVKVTQSSRYLVKRTGEKVFLECVQDMDHENMFWYRQDPGLGLRLIYFSYDVKMKEKGDIPEGYSVSREKKERFSLILESASTNQTSMYLCASSLPGHRLETQYFGPGTRLLVL.

The table lists this clone with a few counts. The V gene is TRBV15, the J gene TRBJ2-7; 11 bases map to TRBD1. Germline CDR1 and CDR2: LNHNV and YYDKDF (reference sequence). V lost 1 base, J lost 5 bases, and 4 bases stayed unmatched. The CDR3 length is 15 residues. The CDR3 region has the DNA TGTGCCACCAGCAGAGCCGGGACAGGGGGTGACGAGCAGTACTTC. This gives the protein CATSRAGTGGDEQYF. The full variable domain, rest sourced from reference TRBV15 and TRBJ2-7, is DAMVIQNPRYQVTQFGKPVTLSCSQTLNHNVMYWYQQKSSQAPKLLFHYYDKDFNNEADTPDNFQSRRPNTSFCFLDIRSPGLGDTAMYLCATSRAGTGGDEQYFGPGTRLTVT.

This clone was observed a single time. The V and J genes are TRBV19 and TRBJ2-7, with 8 positions matching TRBD1. V was clipped by 5 bases and J by 6 bases; unmatched bases: 15. The CDR3 is 16 amino acids. CDR1 is LNHDA, CDR2 SQIVND, per germline (reference sequence). CDR3 sequence reads: CASSGQGSRVFAEQYF. DNA for the CDR3: TGTGCCAGTAGTGGACAGGGCAGTCGGGTCTTTGCCGAGCAGTACTTC.

This chain joins TRBV20-1 and TRBJ2-5; D uncertain. This CDR3 region has 13 residues. Per the germline V gene, CDR1 is DFQATT and CDR2 is SNEGSKA (reference sequence). The germline V and J ends were trimmed by 3 bases and 2 bases, with 10 bases remaining between them. This CDR3 is CSASGEQQETQYF. DNA of the CDR3: TGCAGTGCTAGTGGTGAACAGCAAGAGACCCAGTACTTC.

The genes are TRBV24-1 and TRBJ2-3, with 9 positions matching TRBD2. The V gene end was trimmed by 4 bases and the J gene end by 3 bases; junction bases not matched to a gene: 13. The germline gives CDR1 KGHDR, CDR2 SFDVKD. The CDR3 has 18 amino acids. In nucleotides, the CDR3 is TGTGCCACCAGTGACCCCCAGGGCGCACTAGCGGGTACAGATACGCAGTATTTT. Its protein is CATSDPQGALAGTDTQYF.

This chain uses TRBV27 with TRBJ2-7, with D possibly TRBD2 on 6 matching bases. The germline V gene encodes CDR1 MNHEY and CDR2 SMNVEV (reference sequence). This CDR3 has 12 residues. V shed 5 bases and J shed 2 bases, with 7 bases lying between them. In DNA, the CDR3 is TGTGCCAGCAGTCCGGGGGCCTACGAGCAGTACTTC. Its protein is CASSPGAYEQYF.

The CDR3: CAWSIKGRGANVLTF. The CDR3 bases are TGTGCCTGGAGTATTAAGGGGCGGGGGGCCAACGTCCTGACTTTC. V and J are TRBV30 and TRBJ2-6; a possible D gene is TRBD1 (5 bases). With 2 bases removed from V and 4 bases from J, the gap between germline ends came to 12 bases. Germline V gives CDR1 GTSNPN, CDR2 SVGIG (reference sequence). This CDR3 region has 15 residues.

This clone showed up just a few times. The chain couples TRBV28 to TRBJ2-7; TRBD2 aligns across 14 bases. CDR1 and CDR2 (germline): MDHEN, SYDVKM. V was pared by 5 bases and J by 9 bases, with 12 bases of the junction left unmatched. This CDR3 spans 16 amino acids. CDR3 region: CASSLGTSGRVHGQYF. The CDR3 nucleotides are TGTGCCAGCAGTCTAGGGACTAGCGGGAGAGTTCATGGGCAGTACTTC.

V gene TRBV6-5 combines with J gene TRBJ1-2; a possible D gene is TRBD1 (6 bases). There are 16 residues in the CDR3. Trimming pared 0 bases from V and 3 bases from J, leaving 14 bases between. Looked up from germline, CDR1 is MNHEY and CDR2 is SVGAGI. The CDR3 sequence: CASSYSQGQEDYGYTF. CDR3 nucleotides: TGTGCCAGCAGTTACTCCCAGGGGCAGGAGGACTATGGCTACACCTTC.

The chain recombines TRBV2 with TRBJ1-5; 10 bases are shared with TRBD1. V lost 7 bases, J lost 7 bases, and 13 bases stayed unmatched. In germline, CDR1 is SNHLY, CDR2 FYNNEI. The CDR3 sequence is 16 residues long. The CDR3 here is CASKDLGTGVWQPQHF. The CDR3 DNA follows: TGTGCCAGCAAGGACCTCGGGACAGGGGTTTGGCAGCCCCAGCATTTT.

V is TRBV5-4 and J is TRBJ2-5, with D possibly TRBD1 on 7 matching bases. V was cut by 4 bases and J by 3 bases, with 16 bases left in between. Germline V gene data show CDR1 as SGHNT and CDR2 as YYREEE (reference sequence). The CDR3 runs 15 residues. In nucleotides, the CDR3 is TGTGCCAGCAGCAGGGACAGCGGGCACAAAGAGACCCAGTACTTC. Translating it yields CASSRDSGHKETQYF.

V usage is TRBV11-2 and J usage is TRBJ2-2; 8 bases line up with TRBD1. Germline trimming cut 3 bases from V and 6 bases from J; bases unmatched to any gene: 6. CDR3 length equals 15 residues. The V gene's germline CDR1 is SGHAT and CDR2 FQNNGV. The CDR3 reads CASSLSRGPAGELFF. Written as DNA, the CDR3 is TGTGCCAGCAGCTTGAGCAGGGGGCCGGCCGGGGAGCTGTTTTTT.

J is TRBJ1-1 and V is TRBV28; unclear D gene. The CDR3 contains 13 residues. Germline V gene data show CDR1 as MDHEN and CDR2 as SYDVKM. Trimming pared 3 bases from V and 4 bases from J, leaving 9 bases between. CDR3 loop: CASSLRFRTEAFF. DNA for the CDR3: TGTGCCAGCAGTTTGCGGTTCCGCACTGAAGCTTTCTTT.